Presented here are 14 T cell receptor beta chains from one specimen sequenced in a study of T cells in localized non-small cell lung cancer. Sequenced by immunoSEQ multiplex PCR; TCRdb stores in-frame clones only, minus some. This sample has some 30,000 clones, with around 93% found just once. The sequencing here drew on peripheral blood mononuclear cells, taken before any cancer treatment. These receptors were taken from a female donor of 60 years or more with stage II lung adenocarcinoma.

V gene TRBV19 combines with J gene TRBJ1-3; D gene uncertain. Germline CDR1 and CDR2: LNHDA and SQIVND (reference sequence). Trimming took off 7 bases at V and 3 bases at J, with 13 bases between the two ends. The CDR3 is made up of 14 amino acids. CDR3 region: CASMPAVLGNTIYF. The CDR3 DNA reads as TGTGCCAGTATGCCGGCAGTCCTTGGAAACACCATATATTTT. Full variable domain (missing parts from reference TRBV19 and TRBJ1-3): DGGITQSPKYLFRKEGQNVTLSCEQNLNHDAMYWYRQDPGQGLRLIYYSQIVNDFQKGDIAEGYSVSREKKESFPLTVTSAQKNPTAFYLCASMPAVLGNTIYFGEGSWLTVV.

This clone was counted a single time. V usage is TRBV30 and J usage is TRBJ1-1, with D possibly matching TRBD1 (6 bases). This CDR3 spans 14 amino acids. CDR1 is GTSNPN and CDR2 is SVGIG in the germline V gene (reference sequence). Trimming cost V 4 bases and J 1 base, with 13 bases left between them. The CDR3 loop is CAWTQTGKNTEAFF. The CDR3 DNA is TGTGCCTGGACCCAGACAGGCAAGAACACTGAAGCTTTCTTT.

The chain joins TRBV2 to TRBJ2-3; 12 nucleotides match TRBD1. From germline, CDR1 is SNHLY and CDR2 FYNNEI. The CDR3 loop spans 18 amino acids. V shed 8 bases and J 0 bases; nucleotides not matched to a gene: 12. CDR3 in DNA: TGTGCCAGCTCCGGGACAGGGGGCGTTCCCCATAGCACAGATACGCAGTATTTT. Its protein product is CASSGTGGVPHSTDTQYF.

V usage is TRBV28 and J usage is TRBJ2-1; TRBD2 might be the D (6 bases). The CDR3 is made up of 15 amino acids. With 5 bases removed from V and 2 bases from J, the gap between germline ends came to 13 bases. Per the germline V gene, CDR1 is MDHEN and CDR2 is SYDVKM. CDR3 protein: CASSPLSGPYNEQFF. DNA for the CDR3: TGTGCCAGCAGTCCCCTTAGCGGCCCCTACAATGAGCAGTTCTTC. The full variable domain, completed using reference TRBV28 and TRBJ2-1, is DVKVTQSSRYLVKRTGEKVFLECVQDMDHENMFWYRQDPGLGLRLIYFSYDVKMKEKGDIPEGYSVSREKKERFSLILESASTNQTSMYLCASSPLSGPYNEQFFGPGTRLTVL.

The J gene is TRBJ1-2, the V gene TRBV29-1; D uncertain. Per the germline V gene, CDR1 is SQVTM and CDR2 is ANQGSEA. Trimming cost V 6 bases and J 4 bases, with 18 bases left between them. The CDR3 totals 14 residues. This CDR3 reads CSVTPGSSSYGYTF. In DNA form, the CDR3 reads TGCAGCGTGACTCCAGGCTCATCTAGCTATGGCTACACCTTC.

About this clone itself: Different DNA sequences within this sample yield the same CDR3. The CDR3 DNA sequence: TGTGCCAGCAGTGACGTAAAATGGGTACAAGAAAAACTGTTTTTT. It encodes CASSDVKWVQEKLFF. V and J are TRBV25-1 and TRBJ1-4; D remains ambiguous. V lost 3 bases to trimming and J lost 8 bases, with 16 bases between them. CDR1 MGHDK and CDR2 SYGVNS come from the germline V gene. This CDR3 comprises 15 residues.

The chain recombines TRBV6-5 with TRBJ1-2; the match to TRBD1 covers 8 bases. Looked up from germline, CDR1 is MNHEY and CDR2 is SVGAGI. V was pared by 4 bases and J by 6 bases, with 10 bases of the junction left unmatched. The CDR3 runs to 15 residues. The CDR3 here is CASSLRRGPLDGYTF. The CDR3, as DNA: TGTGCCAGCAGTTTGCGCAGGGGGCCCTTGGATGGCTACACCTTC.

The chain has TRBV7-9 and TRBJ1-2; D is unclear. Trimming took 5 bases from V and 5 from J, leaving 9 bases between them. CDR1 and CDR2 from the germline V gene are SEHNR and FQNEAQ (reference sequence). CDR3 length: 12 residues. DNA for the CDR3: TGTGCCAGCAGCAATAGCATTTATGGCTACACCTTC. Translating it yields CASSNSIYGYTF.

The gene calls are TRBV29-1 and TRBJ1-5; 12 positions match TRBD1. The CDR3 runs 15 residues. The V and J ends lost 4 bases and 8 bases, in that order; junction bases with no gene match: 9. Per the germline V gene, CDR1 is SQVTM and CDR2 is ANQGSEA. This CDR3 is CSVGGPGTGGEPQHF. The CDR3 bases are TGCAGCGTTGGAGGACCCGGGACAGGGGGCGAGCCCCAGCATTTT.

The chain recombines TRBV14 with TRBJ1-1; D not certain. CDR1 is SGHDN and CDR2 is FVKESK in the germline V gene. V was trimmed by 0 bases and J by 1 base, leaving 3 bases between them. The CDR3 totals 13 residues. In nucleotides, the CDR3 is TGTGCCAGCAGCCAAGACCCGAACACTGAAGCTTTCTTT. It yields the protein CASSQDPNTEAFF.

The rearrangement joins TRBV5-4 to TRBJ2-1, with 9 bases fitting TRBD1. The junction had 10 bases not matched to a gene; V was cut back by 4 bases and J by 2 bases. CDR1 and CDR2 from the germline V gene are SGHNT and YYREEE (reference sequence). The CDR3 spans 17 residues. CDR3 protein: CASSPPPGQGPYNEQFF. CDR3 nucleotides: TGTGCCAGCAGCCCTCCCCCGGGACAGGGTCCCTACAATGAGCAGTTCTTC.

This clone occurred a few times. The chain has TRBV6-1 and TRBJ2-7; the D gene could be TRBD1 or TRBD2 (5 bases each). CDR1 and CDR2 from the germline V gene are MNHNS and SASEGT. The CDR3 contains 15 residues. V lost 7 bases to trimming and J lost 7 bases, with 23 bases between them. CDR3 DNA sequence: TGTGCCAGCATTCACGAACTCCGGGGCCTTGGGGAGCAGTACTTC. It specifies CASIHELRGLGEQYF.

The rearrangement joins TRBV5-1 to TRBJ1-1; D ambiguous. The CDR3 runs to 14 residues. The germline gives CDR1 SGHRS, CDR2 YFSETQ. Trimming cost V 6 bases and J 3 bases, with 15 bases left between them. CDR3 in amino acids: CASNETPDHTEAFF. CDR3 sequence (DNA): TGCGCCAGCAATGAGACCCCAGATCACACTGAAGCTTTCTTT.

The chain joins TRBV6-5 to TRBJ1-6, with 7 bases that match TRBD1. The trim removed 6 bases at V and 7 bases at J, leaving 9 bases unmatched. In germline, CDR1 is MNHEY, CDR2 SVGAGI. The CDR3 is 15 amino acids. CDR3 in amino acids: CASRKGQVGNSPLHF. CDR3 DNA: TGTGCCAGCAGAAAAGGACAGGTCGGAAATTCACCCCTCCACTTT.